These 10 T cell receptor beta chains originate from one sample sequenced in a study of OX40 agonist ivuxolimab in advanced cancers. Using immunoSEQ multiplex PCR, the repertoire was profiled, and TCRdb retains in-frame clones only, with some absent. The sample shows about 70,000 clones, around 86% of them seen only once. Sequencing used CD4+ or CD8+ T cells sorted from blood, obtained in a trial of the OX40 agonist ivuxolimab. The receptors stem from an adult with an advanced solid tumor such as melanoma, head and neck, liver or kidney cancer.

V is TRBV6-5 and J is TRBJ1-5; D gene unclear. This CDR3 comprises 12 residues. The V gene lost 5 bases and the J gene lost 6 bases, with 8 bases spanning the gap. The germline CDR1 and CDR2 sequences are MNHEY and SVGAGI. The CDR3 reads CASSERAQPQHF. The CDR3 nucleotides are TGTGCCAGCAGTGAACGGGCTCAGCCCCAGCATTTT.

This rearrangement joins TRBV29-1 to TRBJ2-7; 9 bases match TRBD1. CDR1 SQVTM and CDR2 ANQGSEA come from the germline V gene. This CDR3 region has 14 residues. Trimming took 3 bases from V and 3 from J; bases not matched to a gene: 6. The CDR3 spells CSVDSGTGSYEQYF. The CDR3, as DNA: TGCAGCGTTGATTCGGGGACAGGGAGCTACGAGCAGTACTTC.

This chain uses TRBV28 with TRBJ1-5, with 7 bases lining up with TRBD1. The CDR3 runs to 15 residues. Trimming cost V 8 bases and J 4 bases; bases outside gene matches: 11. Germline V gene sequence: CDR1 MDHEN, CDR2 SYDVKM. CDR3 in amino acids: CASGAHRGGNQPQHF. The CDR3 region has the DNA TGTGCCAGCGGCGCTCACAGGGGAGGTAATCAGCCCCAGCATTTT.

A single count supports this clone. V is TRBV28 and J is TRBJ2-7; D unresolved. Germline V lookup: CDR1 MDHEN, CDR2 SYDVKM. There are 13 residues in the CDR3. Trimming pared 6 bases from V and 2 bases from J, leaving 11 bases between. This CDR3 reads CASSLTIAYEQYF. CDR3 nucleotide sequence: TGTGCCAGCAGCCTTACCATAGCCTACGAGCAGTACTTC.

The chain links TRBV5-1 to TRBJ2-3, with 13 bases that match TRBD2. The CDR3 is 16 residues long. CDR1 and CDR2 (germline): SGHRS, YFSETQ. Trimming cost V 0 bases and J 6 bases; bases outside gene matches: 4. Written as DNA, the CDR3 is TGCGCCAGCAGCTTGGCCACTAGCGGGGGGGTGGATACGCAGTATTTT. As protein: CASSLATSGGVDTQYF. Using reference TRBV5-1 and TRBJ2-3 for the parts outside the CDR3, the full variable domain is KAGVTQTPRYLIKTRGQQVTLSCSPISGHRSVSWYQQTPGQGLQFLFEYFSETQRNKGNFPGRFSGRQFSNSRSEMNVSTLELGDSALYLCASSLATSGGVDTQYFGPGTRLTVL.

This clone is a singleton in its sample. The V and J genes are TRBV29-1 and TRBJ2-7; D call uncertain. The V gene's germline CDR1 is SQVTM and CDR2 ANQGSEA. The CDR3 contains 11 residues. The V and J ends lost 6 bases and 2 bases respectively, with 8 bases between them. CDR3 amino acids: CSVIIAYEQYF. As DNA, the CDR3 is TGCAGCGTAATAATTGCCTACGAGCAGTACTTC.

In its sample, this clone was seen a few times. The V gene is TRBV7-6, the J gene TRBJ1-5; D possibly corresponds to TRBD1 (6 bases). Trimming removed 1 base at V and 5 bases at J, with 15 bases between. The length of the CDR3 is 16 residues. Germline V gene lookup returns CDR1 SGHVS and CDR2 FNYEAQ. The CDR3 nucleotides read TGTGCCAGCAGCTTAGATAGCGGGGGCGCCGATCAGCCCCAGCATTTT. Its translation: CASSLDSGGADQPQHF.

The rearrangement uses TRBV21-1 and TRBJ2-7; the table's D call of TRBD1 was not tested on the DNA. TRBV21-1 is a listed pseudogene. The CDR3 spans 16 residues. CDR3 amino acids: CASSKEGTGGSYEQYF. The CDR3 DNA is TGTGCCAGCAGCAAAGAAGGGACAGGGGGTAGTTACGAGCAGTACTTC.

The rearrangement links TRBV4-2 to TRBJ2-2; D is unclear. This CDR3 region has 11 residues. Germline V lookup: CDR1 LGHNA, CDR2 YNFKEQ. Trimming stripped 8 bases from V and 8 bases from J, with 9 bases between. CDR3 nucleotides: TGTGCCAGCTCTTCCACTGGGGAGCTGTTTTTT. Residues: CASSSTGELFF.

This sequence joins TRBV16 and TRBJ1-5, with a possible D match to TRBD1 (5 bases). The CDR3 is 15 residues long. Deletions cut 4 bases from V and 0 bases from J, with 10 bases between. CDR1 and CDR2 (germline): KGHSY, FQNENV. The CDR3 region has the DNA TGTGCCAGCAGCCCGGGACTCCCTAGCAATCAGCCCCAGCATTTT. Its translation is CASSPGLPSNQPQHF.